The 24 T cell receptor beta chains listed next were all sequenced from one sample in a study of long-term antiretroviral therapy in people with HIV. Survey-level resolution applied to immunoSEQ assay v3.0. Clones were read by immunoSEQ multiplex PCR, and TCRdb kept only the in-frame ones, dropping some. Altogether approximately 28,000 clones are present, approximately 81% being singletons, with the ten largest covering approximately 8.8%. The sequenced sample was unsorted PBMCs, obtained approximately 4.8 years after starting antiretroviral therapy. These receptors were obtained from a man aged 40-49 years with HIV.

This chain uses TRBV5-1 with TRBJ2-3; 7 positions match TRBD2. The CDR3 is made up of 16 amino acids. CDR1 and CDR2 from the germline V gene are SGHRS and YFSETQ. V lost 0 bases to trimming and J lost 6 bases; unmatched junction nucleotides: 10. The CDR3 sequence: CASSLVASGPGDTQYF. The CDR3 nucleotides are TGCGCCAGCAGCTTGGTTGCTAGCGGTCCGGGTGATACGCAGTATTTT.

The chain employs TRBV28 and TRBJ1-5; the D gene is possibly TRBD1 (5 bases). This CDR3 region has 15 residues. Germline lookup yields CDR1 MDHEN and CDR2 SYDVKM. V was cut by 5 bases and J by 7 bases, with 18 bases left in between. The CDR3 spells CASSPSPAGYQPQHF. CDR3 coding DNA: TGTGCCAGCAGTCCGTCCCCAGCAGGGTACCAGCCCCAGCATTTT.

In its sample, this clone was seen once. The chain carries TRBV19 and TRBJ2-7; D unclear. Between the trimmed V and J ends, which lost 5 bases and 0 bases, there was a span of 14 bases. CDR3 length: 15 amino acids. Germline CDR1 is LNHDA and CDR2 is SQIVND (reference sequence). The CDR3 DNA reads TGTGCCAGTAGTTCGCGGCAGGATATCTCCTACGAGCAGTACTTC. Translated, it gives CASSSRQDISYEQYF.

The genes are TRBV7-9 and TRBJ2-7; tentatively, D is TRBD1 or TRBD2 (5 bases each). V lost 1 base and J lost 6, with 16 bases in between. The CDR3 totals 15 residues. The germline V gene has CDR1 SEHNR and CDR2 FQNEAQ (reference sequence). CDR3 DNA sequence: TGTGCCAGCAGCTTAGACCGTTTGGGGGAGACCGAGCAGTACTTC. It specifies CASSLDRLGETEQYF.

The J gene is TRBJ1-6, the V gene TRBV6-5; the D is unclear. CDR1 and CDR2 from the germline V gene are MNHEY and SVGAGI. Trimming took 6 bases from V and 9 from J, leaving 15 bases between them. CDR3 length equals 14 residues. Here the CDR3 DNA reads TGTGCCAGCAGGCCCGGGTCTCCCGGTTCACCCCTCCACTTT. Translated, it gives CASRPGSPGSPLHF.

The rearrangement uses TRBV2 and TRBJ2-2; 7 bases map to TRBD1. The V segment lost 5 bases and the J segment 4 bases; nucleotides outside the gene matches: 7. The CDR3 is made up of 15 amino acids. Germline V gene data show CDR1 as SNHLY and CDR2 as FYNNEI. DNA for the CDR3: TGTGCCAGCAGTCAAAGGGGGCTCGGCACCGGGGAGCTGTTTTTT. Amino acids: CASSQRGLGTGELFF.

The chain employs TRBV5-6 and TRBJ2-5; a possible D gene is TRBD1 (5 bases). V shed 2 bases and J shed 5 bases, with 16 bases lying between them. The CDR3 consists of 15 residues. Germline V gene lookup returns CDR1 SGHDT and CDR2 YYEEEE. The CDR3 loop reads CASSLRGLLEETQYF. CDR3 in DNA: TGTGCCAGCAGCTTAAGGGGTCTCCTAGAGGAGACCCAGTACTTC.

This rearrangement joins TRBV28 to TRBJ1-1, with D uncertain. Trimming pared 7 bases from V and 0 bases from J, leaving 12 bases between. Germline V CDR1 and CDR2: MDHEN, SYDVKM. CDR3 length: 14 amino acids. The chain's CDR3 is CASNMQVMNTEAFF. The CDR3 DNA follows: TGTGCCAGCAATATGCAGGTGATGAACACTGAAGCTTTCTTT. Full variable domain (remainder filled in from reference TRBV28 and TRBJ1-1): DVKVTQSSRYLVKRTGEKVFLECVQDMDHENMFWYRQDPGLGLRLIYFSYDVKMKEKGDIPEGYSVSREKKERFSLILESASTNQTSMYLCASNMQVMNTEAFFGQGTRLTVV.

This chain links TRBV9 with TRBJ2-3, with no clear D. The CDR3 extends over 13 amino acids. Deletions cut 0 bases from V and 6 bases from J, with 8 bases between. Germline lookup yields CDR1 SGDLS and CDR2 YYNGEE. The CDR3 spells CASSVGIVDTQYF. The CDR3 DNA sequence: TGTGCCAGCAGCGTAGGAATTGTGGATACGCAGTATTTT.

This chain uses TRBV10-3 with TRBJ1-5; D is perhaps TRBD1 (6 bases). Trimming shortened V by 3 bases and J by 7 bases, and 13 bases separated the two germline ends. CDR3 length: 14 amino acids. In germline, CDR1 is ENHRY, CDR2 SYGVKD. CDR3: CAISDGGQGQPQHF. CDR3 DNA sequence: TGTGCCATCAGTGATGGGGGGCAGGGGCAGCCCCAGCATTTT.

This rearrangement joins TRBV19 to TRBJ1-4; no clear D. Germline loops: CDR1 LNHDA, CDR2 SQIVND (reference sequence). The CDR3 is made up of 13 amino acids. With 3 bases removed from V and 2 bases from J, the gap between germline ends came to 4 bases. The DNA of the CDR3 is TGTGCCAGTAGTATCGCGACTAATGAAAAACTGTTTTTT. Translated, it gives CASSIATNEKLFF.

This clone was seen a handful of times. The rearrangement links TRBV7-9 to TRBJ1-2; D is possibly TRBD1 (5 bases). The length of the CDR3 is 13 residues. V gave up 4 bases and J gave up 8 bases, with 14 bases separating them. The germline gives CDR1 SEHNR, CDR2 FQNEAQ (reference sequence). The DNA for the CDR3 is TGTGCCAGCAGCTCCAAGGGAGGGACCGGCTACACCTTC. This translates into CASSSKGGTGYTF. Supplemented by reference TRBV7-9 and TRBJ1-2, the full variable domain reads DTGVSQNPRHKITKRGQNVTFRCDPISEHNRLYWYRQTLGQGPEFLTYFQNEAQLEKSRLLSDRFSAERPKGSFSTLEIQRTEQGDSAMYLCASSSKGGTGYTFGSGTRLTVV.

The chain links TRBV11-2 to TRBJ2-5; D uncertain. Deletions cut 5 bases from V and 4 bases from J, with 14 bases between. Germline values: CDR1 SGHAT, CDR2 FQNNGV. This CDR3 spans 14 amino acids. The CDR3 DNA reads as TGTGCCAGCAGCCTCGACGGTAGCAGAGAGACCCAGTACTTC. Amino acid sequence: CASSLDGSRETQYF.

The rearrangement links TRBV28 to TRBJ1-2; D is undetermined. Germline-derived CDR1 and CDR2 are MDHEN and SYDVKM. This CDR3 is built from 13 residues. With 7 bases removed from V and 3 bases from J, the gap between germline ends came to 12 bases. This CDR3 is CASMAPRDYGYTF. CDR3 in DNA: TGTGCCAGCATGGCCCCGCGGGACTATGGCTACACCTTC.

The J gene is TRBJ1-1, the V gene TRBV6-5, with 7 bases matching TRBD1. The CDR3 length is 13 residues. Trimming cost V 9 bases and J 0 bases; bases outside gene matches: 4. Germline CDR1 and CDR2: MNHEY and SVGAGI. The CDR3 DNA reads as TGTGCCAGAGCAGGGGGTTTGAACACTGAAGCTTTCTTT. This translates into CARAGGLNTEAFF.

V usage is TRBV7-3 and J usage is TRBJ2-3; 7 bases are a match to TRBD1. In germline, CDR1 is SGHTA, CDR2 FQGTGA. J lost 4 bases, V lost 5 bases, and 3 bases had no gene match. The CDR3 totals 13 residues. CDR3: CASSTTGADTQYF. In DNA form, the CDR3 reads TGTGCCAGCAGCACCACAGGGGCAGATACGCAGTATTTT.

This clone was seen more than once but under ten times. CDR3 nucleotide sequence: TGTGCCTCATGGGGGGGACCGACAGCTCAGCAGTACTTC. Residues: CASWGGPTAQQYF. This rearrangement joins TRBV28 to TRBJ2-7; 7 positions match TRBD2. V lost 11 bases to trimming and J lost 8 bases; unmatched junction nucleotides: 15. This CDR3 is 13 amino acids long. CDR1 MDHEN and CDR2 SYDVKM come from the germline V gene.

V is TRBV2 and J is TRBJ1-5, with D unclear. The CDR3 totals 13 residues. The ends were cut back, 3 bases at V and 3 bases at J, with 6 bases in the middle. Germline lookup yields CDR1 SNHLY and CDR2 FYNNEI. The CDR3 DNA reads TGTGCCAGCAGTGACCAAGCCAATCAGCCCCAGCATTTT. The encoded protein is CASSDQANQPQHF.

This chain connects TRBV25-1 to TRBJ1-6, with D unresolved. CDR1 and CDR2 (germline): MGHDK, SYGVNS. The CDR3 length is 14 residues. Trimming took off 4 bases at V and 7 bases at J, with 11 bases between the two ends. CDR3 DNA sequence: TGTGCCAGCAGTGTCCCGGGAGCGAATTCACCCCTCCACTTT. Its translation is CASSVPGANSPLHF.

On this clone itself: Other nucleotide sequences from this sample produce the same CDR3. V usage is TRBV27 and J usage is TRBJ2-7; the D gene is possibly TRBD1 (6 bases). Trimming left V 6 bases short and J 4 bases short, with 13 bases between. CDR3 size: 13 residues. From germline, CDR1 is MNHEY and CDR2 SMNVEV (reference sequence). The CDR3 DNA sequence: TGTGCCAGCAGCAGAACAGGGCGTTACGAGCAGTACTTC. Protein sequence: CASSRTGRYEQYF.

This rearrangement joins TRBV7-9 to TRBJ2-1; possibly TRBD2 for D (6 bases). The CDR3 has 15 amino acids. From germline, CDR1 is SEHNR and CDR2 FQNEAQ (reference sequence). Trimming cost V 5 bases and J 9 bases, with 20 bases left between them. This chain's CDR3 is CASSPGRTTVVEQFF. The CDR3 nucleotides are TGTGCCAGCAGCCCAGGCCGGACTACCGTTGTTGAGCAGTTCTTC.

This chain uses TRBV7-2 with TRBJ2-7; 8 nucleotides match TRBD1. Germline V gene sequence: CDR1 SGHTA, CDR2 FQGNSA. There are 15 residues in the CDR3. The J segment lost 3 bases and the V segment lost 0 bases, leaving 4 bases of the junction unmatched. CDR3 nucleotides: TGTGCCAGCAGCTTAGCTGACGGACAGGGCTACGAGCAGTACTTC. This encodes CASSLADGQGYEQYF.

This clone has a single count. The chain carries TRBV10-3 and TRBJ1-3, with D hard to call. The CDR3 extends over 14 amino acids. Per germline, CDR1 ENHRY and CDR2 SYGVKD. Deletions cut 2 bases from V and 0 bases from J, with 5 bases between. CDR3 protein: CAISEAGSGNTIYF. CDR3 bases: TGTGCCATCAGTGAGGCCGGCTCTGGAAACACCATATATTTT.

Written as DNA, the CDR3 is TGTGCCAGCAGCTGGGGGTTGGGGGGCGCAGATACGCAGTATTTT. Protein product: CASSWGLGGADTQYF. J is TRBJ2-3 and V is TRBV7-7, with D perhaps matching TRBD1 or TRBD2 (6 bases each). The CDR3 totals 15 residues. The germline gives CDR1 SSHAT, CDR2 FNYEAQ (reference sequence). Trimming shortened V by 4 bases and J by 4 bases, and 15 bases separated the two germline ends.